A single T cell receptor beta chain is shown here with its context. The data are from a study of low-dose radiotherapy and immunotherapy resistance in tumors. About the study: A total of 13 Gy over 26 weeks was given to Cohort 2 as 1 Gy per fraction every two weeks.

TRAV- and TRBV-specific primers primed first-strand cDNA, covering alpha and beta chains. TCRs were amplified for about 18 PCR cycles with a constant-region primer and V-primer adapter. TCRdb fed the reads into MiXCR, producing one record per CDR3 protein. Of about 64,000 distinct CDR3 sequences listed, more than 20% are singletons. The time point: before trial treatment. Ipilimumab, nivolumab, aspirin, low-dose cyclophosphamide and low-dose radiotherapy were administered to donors. The sequence came from a male donor with rectosigmoid adenocarcinoma. Sequencing was performed on PBMCs, taken before treatment.

This CDR3 is CASSLSREAQETQYF. In DNA, the CDR3 is TGTGCCAGCAGTCTCTCGCGGGAGGCCCAAGAGACCCAGTACTTC. The chain uses TRBV28 and TRBJ2-5; 8 nucleotides line up with TRBD2. Trimming at V came to 5 bases and at J to 1 base, leaving 6 bases not matched to a gene. Germline values: CDR1 MDHEN, CDR2 SYDVKM. The CDR3 covers 15 residues.